This note documents a single TCR beta chain sequence. The sample belongs to a study of T cell responses to AZD1222 COVID-19 vaccine. This CDR3 spans 20 amino acids. Trimming left V 4 bases short and J 4 bases short, with 30 bases between. CDR1 is LNHNV and CDR2 is YYDKDF in the germline V gene (reference sequence). Profiled with immunoSEQ multiplex PCR; TCRdb holds only in-frame clones, not every one. Counted here are about 180,000 clones, 92% occurring once; the ten biggest clones make up around 2%. This clonotype was sampled from an adult who received the AZD1222 COVID-19 vaccine. This chain links TRBV15 with TRBJ2-3; D gene ambiguous. The sequences come from peripheral blood, collected 28 days after the second AZD1222 dose. For the CDR3, the DNA is TGTGCCACCAGCACTCGGACGGCAACAAGCTCTTCGGCAATAGCAGATACGCAGTATTTT. As protein: CATSTRTATSSSAIADTQYF.